This T cell receptor (beta chain) was obtained from a study of vaccination effects on CD4 cells after COVID-19. Study-level background: With the ViraFEST assay, the study expanded antigen-specific CD4+ T cells using viral peptide pools, then sequenced them. At 16 days and at one week before vaccination, samples were given by two convalescent patients.

This table comes from immunoSEQ multiplex PCR, and its TCRdb copy is limited to in-frame clones, with some not included. The profile shows tens of thousands of clones, under 85% of them singletons. Having been cultured for around ten days, the cells underwent CD4+ T cell isolation. A remark on this clone: Antigen: not known.

Germline CDR1 is MNHNY and CDR2 is SVGAGI (reference sequence). This CDR3 is built from 16 residues. The V segment lost 6 bases and the J segment 0 bases; nucleotides outside the gene matches: 8. The clonotype originates from a human donor who had a prior SARS-CoV-2 infection. The J gene is TRBJ2-3, the V gene TRBV6-6; 8 positions agree with TRBD2. The sample consisted of CD4+ T cells from PBMCs cultured without peptide, taken before COVID-19 vaccination. CDR3 DNA sequence: TGTGCCAGCAGCCCCGGACTAGCCACTAGCACAGATACGCAGTATTTT. It specifies CASSPGLATSTDTQYF.